Sequencing of this T cell receptor beta chain was carried out in a study of identical twins. Whole-study results and caveats: One should note that invariant MAIT and iNKT cells could partly confound zero-insertion analyses. With abundant cord blood beta clonotypes, insertions were fewer; memory repertoires showed no such pattern.

Trimming removed 5 bases from V and 5 bases from J; junction bases left unmatched: 3. The CDR3 covers 13 residues. Germline-derived CDR1 and CDR2 are SGHRS and YFSETQ. Turning to this clonotype: Its antigen is as yet unknown.

The authors used template switching to add a universal primer site and gave cDNA unique molecular identifiers. TCRdb reprocessed the 5' RACE reads via MiXCR and lists one record per CDR3 protein. This table holds 400,000 to 600,000 distinct CDR3 sequences, 20% to 25% found once. The sample was also linked to a second study, of yellow fever vaccine responses in identical twins.

The J gene is TRBJ2-2, the V gene TRBV5-1, with 7 positions matching TRBD1. This sequence originates from a woman aged 18-29 years in good health. Sequencing was carried out using CD4+ T cells sorted from blood. For the CDR3, the DNA is TGCGCCAGCAGGGGACAGACTACCGGGGAGCTGTTTTTT. Encoded protein: CASRGQTTGELFF.